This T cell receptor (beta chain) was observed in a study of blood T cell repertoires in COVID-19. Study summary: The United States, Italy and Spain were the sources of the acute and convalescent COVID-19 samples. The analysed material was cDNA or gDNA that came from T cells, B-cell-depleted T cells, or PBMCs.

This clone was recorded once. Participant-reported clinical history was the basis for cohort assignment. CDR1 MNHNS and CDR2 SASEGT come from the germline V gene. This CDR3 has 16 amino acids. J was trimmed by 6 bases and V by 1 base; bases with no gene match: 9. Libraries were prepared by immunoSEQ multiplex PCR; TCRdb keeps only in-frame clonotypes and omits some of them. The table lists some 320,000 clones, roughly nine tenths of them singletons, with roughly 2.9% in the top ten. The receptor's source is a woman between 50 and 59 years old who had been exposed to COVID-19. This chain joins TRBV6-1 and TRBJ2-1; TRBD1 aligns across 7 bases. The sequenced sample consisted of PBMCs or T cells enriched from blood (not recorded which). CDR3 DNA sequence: TGTGCCAGCAGTGAAGATTTGGGGGACAGTGCCAATGAGCAGTTCTTC. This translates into CASSEDLGDSANEQFF.